This TCR beta chain was recovered during a study of blood T cells in healthy people across ages. Study-level results: Per million T cells, TCR beta diversity dropped roughly linearly as age increased. Diversity figures derived from one million T cells were judged to underestimate the true value.

The CDR3 has 15 residues. Germline lookup yields CDR1 DFQATT and CDR2 SNEGSKA (reference sequence). V was cut by 3 bases and J by 11 bases, with 25 bases left in between. It was with a sample-barcoded 5' primer and a J-beta primer mix that a second PCR of about 6 to 11 cycles was run. TCRdb called the 5' RACE reads again in MiXCR, with one record for every CDR3 protein. The table has roughly 700,000 distinct CDR3 sequences, 45% to 50% seen once. The total RNA that was extracted per sample amounted to at least 5 micrograms. With respect to this clonotype: Its target is unknown.

This chain links TRBV20-1 with TRBJ1-1; D may be TRBD1 (5 bases). The clonotype originates from a woman aged 55 to 70 in good health. The sequenced sample was blood. The CDR3 coding sequence is TGCAGTGCTAGTGGGGTTTGGACGGAGCAGGGAGGCGCTTTCTTT. The encoded protein is CSASGVWTEQGGAFF.